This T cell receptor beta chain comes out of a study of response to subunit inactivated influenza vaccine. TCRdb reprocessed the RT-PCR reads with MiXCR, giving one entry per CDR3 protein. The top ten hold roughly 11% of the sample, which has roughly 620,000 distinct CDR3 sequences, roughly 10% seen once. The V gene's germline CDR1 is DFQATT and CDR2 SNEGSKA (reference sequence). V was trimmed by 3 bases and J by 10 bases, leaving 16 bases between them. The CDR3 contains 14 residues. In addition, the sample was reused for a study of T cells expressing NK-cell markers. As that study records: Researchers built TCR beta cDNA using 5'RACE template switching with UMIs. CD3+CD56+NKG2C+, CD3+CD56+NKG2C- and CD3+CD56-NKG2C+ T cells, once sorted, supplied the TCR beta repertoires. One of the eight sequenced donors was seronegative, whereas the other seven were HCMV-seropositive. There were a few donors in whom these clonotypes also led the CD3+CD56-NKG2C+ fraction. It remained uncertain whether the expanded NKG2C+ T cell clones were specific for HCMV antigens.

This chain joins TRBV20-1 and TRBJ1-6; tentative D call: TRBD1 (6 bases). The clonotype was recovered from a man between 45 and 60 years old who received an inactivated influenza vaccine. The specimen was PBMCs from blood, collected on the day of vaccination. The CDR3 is CSASPRDTVSPLHF. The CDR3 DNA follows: TGCAGTGCTAGCCCCCGGGACACGGTCTCACCCCTCCACTTT.